The clone carrying this T cell receptor beta chain was detected a few times. The antigen remains undetermined. Germline trimming cut 4 bases from V and 4 bases from J; bases unmatched to any gene: 7. CDR3 length: 14 amino acids. Germline-derived CDR1 and CDR2 are LNHDA and SQIVND (reference sequence). The PCR ran on 60 Vbeta and 13 Jbeta primers. Per the study methods: Unique TCR beta chains totaled roughly 79 million in a later count, with roughly 12 million of them shared. Libraries were prepared by immunoSEQ multiplex PCR; TCRdb keeps only in-frame clonotypes and omits some of them. Clone size and V and J calls were adopted from that table, with D and trimming inferred from the DNA. In the table there are about 67,000 clones, around 91% of which are singletons. This sample was included in a study of cytomegalovirus exposure and HLA in healthy donors. Broader study findings: An assumption of roughly uniform sequencing depth across donors underlay the presence/absence analyses.

The clonotype comes from a woman aged 25-40 years in good health and CMV-seropositive. The chain couples TRBV19 to TRBJ2-7; 7 positions agree with TRBD2. Sample: PBMCs. The CDR3 spells CASSNYAGEYEQYF. CDR3 nucleotide sequence: TGTGCCAGTAGTAATTATGCGGGAGAATACGAGCAGTACTTC.